This T cell receptor (beta chain) is drawn from a study of T-cell memory formation after mild COVID-19. About the research overall: Largely, TCR clusters stayed within a single donor.

V lost 1 base and J lost 0, with 13 bases in between. Germline values: CDR1 GTSNPN, CDR2 SVGIG (reference sequence). The CDR3 totals 17 residues. The table lists this clonotype with many counts. The antigen is not known. TCR alpha and TCR beta cDNA libraries carrying sample barcodes and UMIs came from 5'RACE with constant-segment primers. One entry per CDR3 protein results from TCRdb running MiXCR on the 5' RACE reads. The repertoire holds tens of thousands of distinct CDR3 sequences, with 9.5% to 15% as singletons. Findings of the study overall: Proof of SARS-CoV-2 specificity was absent for the second-wave clones that crested on day 37. Mainly CM and EM harbored the contracting CD4+ clones; mainly EMRA harbored the CD8+ ones.

The specimen sequenced was PBMCs or a T cell subset sorted from them (not recorded which). The chain links TRBV30 to TRBJ2-6; D is unclear. This TCR was recovered from a man between 18 and 29 years old who had mild COVID-19 (a few samples of this study predate the infection). Cell type and time point are not known. Here the CDR3 DNA reads TGTGCCTGGAGTGAGTCCTTAATTACCTCTGGGGCCAACGTCCTGACTTTC. It encodes CAWSESLITSGANVLTF.